The entry below describes one T cell receptor beta chain. Data came from immunoSEQ multiplex PCR; TCRdb stores just in-frame clones and leaves some out. This repertoire shows roughly 100,000 clones, roughly 90% found once; its top ten account for approximately 1.6%. The data originate from a study of blood T cell repertoires in COVID-19. Study in general: The samples span acute and convalescent COVID-19 from the United States, Italy and Spain. In each case, the material was cDNA or gDNA derived from T cells, B-cell-depleted T cells, or PBMCs.

V shed 5 bases and J 2 bases; nucleotides not matched to a gene: 7. Germline V gene lookup returns CDR1 KGHSH and CDR2 LQKENI. This CDR3 is built from 15 residues. The genes are TRBV18 and TRBJ2-7, with TRBD1 identical over 9 bases. The sequenced sample consisted of peripheral blood. This clonotype was obtained from a man of 80 years or more with acute or convalescent COVID-19. DNA of the CDR3: TGTGCCAGCTCATCAAGACAGGGGGACGCCTACGAGCAGTACTTC. Its protein product is CASSSRQGDAYEQYF.